A single sample gave rise to the 27 T cell receptor beta chains below, sequenced in a study of cytomegalovirus exposure and HLA in healthy donors (dated by TCRdb to about 2017). To prepare the library, the immunoSEQ multiplex PCR assay was applied. A mixture of 60 forward primers for TCR Vbeta segments and 13 reverse primers for TCR Jbeta segments was used in the multiplex PCR. The table comes from immuneACCESS by way of TCRdb, which keeps in-frame sequences with V and J called. Part of the clones is missing from these tables; in studies checked, under half for an unresolved V gene and the rest for unknown reasons. This sample has roughly 150,000 clones in its table, and 75% to 90% of those were observed once. 2.3% of the sample belongs to the ten largest clones. The source material was PBMCs. The receptors come from a male donor in good health and CMV-seronegative.

This chain links TRBV5-4 with TRBJ2-2, with 9 bases that match TRBD1. This CDR3 comprises 17 residues. The junction had 14 bases not matched to a gene; V was cut back by 4 bases and J by 7 bases. CDR1 is SGHNT, CDR2 YYREEE, per germline (reference sequence). CDR3 residues: CASSKGRTGVDGGELFF. CDR3 nucleotide sequence: TGTGCCAGCAGCAAAGGCAGGACAGGGGTCGATGGCGGGGAGCTGTTTTTT.

The chain has TRBV4-3 and TRBJ1-2, with D maybe TRBD1 (6 bases). Trimming pared 2 bases from V and 8 bases from J, leaving 15 bases between. Germline CDR1 LGHNA, CDR2 YSLEER. The CDR3 extends over 14 amino acids. The CDR3 here is CASSQILQQGGYTF. In nucleotides, the CDR3 is TGCGCCAGCAGCCAAATTCTGCAACAGGGAGGCTACACCTTC.

The chain links TRBV11-2 to TRBJ1-4; TRBD1 matches 8 bases. The CDR3 has 16 amino acids. V dropped 6 bases and J dropped 2; count of bases not matched to a gene: 8. Germline-derived CDR1 and CDR2 are SGHAT and FQNNGV. The CDR3 DNA reads as TGTGCCAGCAGACGGACAGGGCTTTCGACTAATGAAAAACTGTTTTTT. Amino acid sequence: CASRRTGLSTNEKLFF.

This clone was seen a handful of times. The chain employs TRBV13 and TRBJ2-7, with D maybe TRBD1 (5 bases). The CDR3 length is 18 residues. From germline, CDR1 is PRHDT and CDR2 FYEKMQ (reference sequence). Trimming left V 4 bases short and J 2 bases short, with 24 bases between. The CDR3, as DNA: TGTGCCAGCAGCTCCCGAAGAAAAACAGACAGTAGTACCTACGAGCAGTACTTC. Amino acids: CASSSRRKTDSSTYEQYF. Full variable domain (rest looked up from reference TRBV13 and TRBJ2-7): AAGVIQSPRHLIKEKRETATLKCYPIPRHDTVYWYQQGPGQDPQFLISFYEKMQSDKGSIPDRFSAQQFSDYHSELNMSSLELGDSALYFCASSSRRKTDSSTYEQYFGPGTRLTVT.

A note on this clone: Given the absence of the conserved phenylalanine or tryptophan at the CDR3 end, a read error is likely. The limits of the CDR3 on the DNA are not certain, so only TCRdb's listed CDR3 is given. The chain has TRBV11-2 and TRBJ2-3; no check of the table's D call, TRBD1, against the DNA was made. The CDR3 numbers 13 amino acids, ends counted. Germline assignment: CDR1 SGHAT and CDR2 FQNNGV. The CDR3 loop reads CASSLVRGRGRLI.

The V call is TRBV28, the J call TRBJ1-5; 8 nucleotides match TRBD1. The CDR3 has 14 residues. Germline V gene data show CDR1 as MDHEN and CDR2 as SYDVKM. V was clipped by 5 bases and J by 7 bases; unmatched bases: 7. The CDR3 spells CASSTITGGQPQHF. The DNA of the CDR3 is TGTGCCAGCAGTACGATTACAGGGGGGCAGCCCCAGCATTTT.

This chain joins TRBV6-1 and TRBJ2-7; 9 positions agree with TRBD1. V was pared by 8 bases and J by 6 bases, with 8 bases of the junction left unmatched. CDR1 is MNHNS, CDR2 SASEGT, per germline. There are 13 residues in the CDR3. The chain's CDR3 is CASSGTGGFEQYF. The CDR3 DNA sequence: TGTGCCAGCTCAGGCACAGGGGGCTTCGAGCAGTACTTC.

This chain joins TRBV6-1 and TRBJ2-5, with 7 nucleotides matching TRBD1. The germline V gene encodes CDR1 MNHNS and CDR2 SASEGT. Unmatched junction bases numbered 4, after V lost 4 bases and J lost 2 bases. This CDR3 has 14 residues. The CDR3 DNA reads TGTGCCAGCAGTGGGACAGGACCGCAAGAGACCCAGTACTTC. It codes for CASSGTGPQETQYF.

The V call is TRBV7-2, the J call TRBJ1-2, with D unresolved. The CDR3 spans 11 residues. Germline V gene sequence: CDR1 SGHTA, CDR2 FQGNSA. V dropped 5 bases and J dropped 10 bases, with 11 bases sitting between them. CDR3 residues: CASSLTPIYTF. CDR3 DNA sequence: TGTGCCAGCAGCCTGACTCCCATCTACACCTTC.

V and J are TRBV4-3 and TRBJ2-6, with D hard to call. The germline V gene has CDR1 LGHNA and CDR2 YSLEER. The CDR3 has 16 residues. V lost 1 base and J 2 bases, leaving 9 bases between the germline ends. CDR3 sequence (DNA): TGCGCCAGCAGCCAAGTGGCAGGTGCTGGGGCCAACGTCCTGACTTTC. This translates into CASSQVAGAGANVLTF.

The chain is built from TRBV30 and TRBJ1-6; D perhaps matches TRBD1 (6 bases). V was trimmed by 0 bases and J by 6 bases, leaving 9 bases between them. Per germline, CDR1 GTSNPN and CDR2 SVGIG (reference sequence). The CDR3 consists of 14 residues. CDR3 loop: CAWSVTRGNSPLHF. The DNA of the CDR3 is TGTGCCTGGAGTGTAACCAGGGGTAATTCACCCCTCCACTTT. The variable domain in full, completed from reference TRBV30 and TRBJ1-6, reads SQTIHQWPATLVQPVGSPLSLECTVEGTSNPNLYWYRQAAGRGLQLLFYSVGIGQISSEVPQNLSASRPQDRQFILSSKKLLLSDSGFYLCAWSVTRGNSPLHFGNGTRLTVT.

This chain uses TRBV6-5 with TRBJ1-2; D possibly corresponds to TRBD1 (5 bases). V lost 0 bases to trimming and J lost 7 bases, with 12 bases between them. Germline CDR1 MNHEY, CDR2 SVGAGI. The CDR3 totals 14 residues. CDR3 loop: CASSYSLMGLGYTF. As DNA, the CDR3 is TGTGCCAGCAGTTACTCTCTCATGGGGCTTGGCTACACCTTC.

The CDR3 reads CASRRLAGYTGELFF. Here the CDR3 DNA reads TGTGCCAGCAGGAGACTAGCGGGGTACACCGGGGAGCTGTTTTTT. The chain recombines TRBV27 with TRBJ2-2; 11 bases line up with TRBD2. Germline V lookup: CDR1 MNHEY, CDR2 SMNVEV (reference sequence). V lost 6 bases, J lost 3 bases, and 3 bases stayed unmatched. The CDR3 spans 15 residues.

This clone was detected many times. The chain recombines TRBV10-3 with TRBJ1-3, with D perhaps TRBD1 (5 bases). The V end was cut by 8 bases, the J end by 0 bases, with 14 bases between. Germline V lookup: CDR1 ENHRY, CDR2 SYGVKD. This CDR3 is built from 15 residues. The CDR3 DNA reads as TGTGCCATCGGGGAGGGGATCCTCTCTGGAAACACCATATATTTT. Residues: CAIGEGILSGNTIYF.

This clone was found once. The V call is TRBV6-5, the J call TRBJ1-2; 7 bases line up with TRBD1. The V gene end was trimmed by 6 bases and the J gene end by 8 bases; junction bases not matched to a gene: 9. Germline V gene sequence: CDR1 MNHEY, CDR2 SVGAGI. The CDR3 contains 13 residues. CDR3 DNA: TGTGCCAGCAGGCGAGTGACAGGGAACGGCTACACCTTC. It yields the protein CASRRVTGNGYTF.

The chain links TRBV7-2 to TRBJ1-3; 7 nucleotides match TRBD1. Germline loops: CDR1 SGHTA, CDR2 FQGNSA. V shed 5 bases and J 4 bases; nucleotides not matched to a gene: 8. This CDR3 region has 15 residues. For the CDR3, the DNA is TGTGCCAGCAGCCAATCTCCAGGGGGAGGAAACACCATATATTTT. Translated, it gives CASSQSPGGGNTIYF.

The chain is built from TRBV6-4 and TRBJ2-6; no definite D call. This CDR3 contains 15 residues. Germline CDR1 is MRHNA and CDR2 is SNTAGT. Trimming took off 4 bases at V and 4 bases at J, with 11 bases between the two ends. CDR3 amino acids: CASSAGSPGANVLTF. CDR3 bases: TGTGCCAGCAGTGCGGGTTCCCCCGGGGCCAACGTCCTGACTTTC.

The V call is TRBV6-1, the J call TRBJ2-7, with 11 positions matching TRBD1. This CDR3 has 15 amino acids. Germline V gene sequence: CDR1 MNHNS, CDR2 SASEGT. V lost 7 bases, J lost 3 bases, and 8 bases stayed unmatched. CDR3 nucleotides: TGTGCCAGCACCCAAGGGACAGGGGGACGCTACGAGCAGTACTTC. This sequence encodes CASTQGTGGRYEQYF.

This chain joins TRBV4-1 and TRBJ1-2; tentative D call: TRBD1 (6 bases). The V gene lost 3 bases and the J gene lost 5 bases, with 19 bases spanning the gap. CDR3 size: 16 residues. Germline V gene data show CDR1 as MGHRA and CDR2 as YSYEKL. The CDR3 sequence is CASSQVTSGRGYGYTF. Written as DNA, the CDR3 is TGCGCCAGCAGCCAGGTAACCTCGGGCAGGGGTTATGGCTACACCTTC.

V gene TRBV19 combines with J gene TRBJ1-2; D perhaps matches TRBD1 (5 bases). V lost 1 base to trimming and J lost 8 bases, with 23 bases between them. CDR3 length equals 17 residues. CDR1 is LNHDA, CDR2 SQIVND, per germline (reference sequence). In nucleotides, the CDR3 is TGTGCCAGTAGTATAGCTACCCCCGTCGGCCAGGGAAGGGGCTACACCTTC. Protein: CASSIATPVGQGRGYTF.

This rearrangement joins TRBV18 to TRBJ2-5; 14 nucleotides line up with TRBD2. CDR1 and CDR2 from the germline V gene are KGHSH and LQKENI. The CDR3 is 15 amino acids. Trimming at V came to 8 bases and at J to 4 bases, leaving 6 bases not matched to a gene. The CDR3 DNA is TGTGCCAGCCGGACTAGCGGGGGGCTAGGAGAGACCCAGTACTTC. Protein sequence: CASRTSGGLGETQYF.

The chain joins TRBV12-5 to TRBJ2-3, with a tentative D call TRBD1 (6 bases). Germline V gives CDR1 LGHNT, CDR2 FRNRAP. The CDR3 extends over 20 amino acids. Trimming removed 5 bases at V and 0 bases at J, with 27 bases between. CDR3 nucleotide sequence: TGTGCTAGTGGTCCCCACGGACAGCTTAGACTACGTGCTAGCACAGATACGCAGTATTTT. Translated: CASGPHGQLRLRASTDTQYF. Combining the CDR3 with reference TRBV12-5 and TRBJ2-3 gives the whole variable domain DARVTQTPRHKVTEMGQEVTMRCQPILGHNTVFWYRQTMMQGLELLAYFRNRAPLDDSGMPKDRFSAEMPDATLATLKIQPSEPRDSAVYFCASGPHGQLRLRASTDTQYFGPGTRLTVL.

This sequence joins TRBV12-5 and TRBJ2-5; D is unclear. The V end was cut by 6 bases, the J end by 1 base, with 15 bases between. The CDR3 length is 15 residues. From germline, CDR1 is LGHNT and CDR2 FRNRAP. As DNA, the CDR3 is TGTGCTAGTGGCCCTGCCTACTCCATCCAAGAGACCCAGTACTTC. Encoded protein: CASGPAYSIQETQYF.

The chain employs TRBV2 and TRBJ1-6, with a possible D match to TRBD1 (5 bases). The germline V gene encodes CDR1 SNHLY and CDR2 FYNNEI. V was clipped by 4 bases and J by 7 bases, with 8 bases between them. The CDR3 totals 13 residues. CDR3 nucleotides: TGTGCCAGCAGTGGGACAAGGAATTCACCCCTCCACTTT. Translation: CASSGTRNSPLHF.

This clone was counted between two and nine times. V is TRBV5-4 and J is TRBJ1-1; a weak D match, TRBD1 (5 bases). The CDR3 spans 14 residues. Germline CDR1 reads SGHNT; CDR2 reads YYREEE (reference sequence). Trimming pared 0 bases from V and 3 bases from J, leaving 9 bases between. The CDR3 DNA reads as TGTGCCAGCAGCTTGGATCCAGGGCACACTGAAGCTTTCTTT. Translating it yields CASSLDPGHTEAFF.

V and J are TRBV2 and TRBJ2-7; TRBD1 matches 9 bases. Germline CDR1 is SNHLY and CDR2 is FYNNEI. This CDR3 comprises 14 residues. Trimming took 7 bases from V and 3 from J; bases not matched to a gene: 7. This CDR3 reads CASTTDRGFYEQYF. CDR3 in DNA: TGTGCCAGCACCACGGACAGGGGATTCTACGAGCAGTACTTC.

This clone is a singleton in its sample. CDR3 region: CASSNPEAGNSYEQYF. In DNA, the CDR3 is TGTGCCAGCAGCAACCCTGAAGCGGGGAACTCCTACGAGCAGTACTTC. This chain connects TRBV6-6 to TRBJ2-5; 7 bases line up with TRBD2. The DNA end is a closer match to TRBJ2-7, so the J assignment may be wrong. This CDR3 region has 16 residues. Looked up from germline, CDR1 is MNHNY and CDR2 is SVGAGI (reference sequence).